The 28 T cell receptor beta chains given below trace back to one sample, sequenced in a study of response to subunit inactivated influenza vaccine. TCRdb recomputed calls from the RT-PCR reads with MiXCR, one row per CDR3 protein. The table shows over 800,000 distinct CDR3 sequences, with about 20% occurring only once. Here the sequenced sample was PBMCs from blood, taken roughly 5 days after vaccination. These receptors all come from a man in his fifties who received an inactivated influenza vaccine.

The chain recombines TRBV8-2 with TRBJ2-1; no check of the table's D call, TRBD2, against the DNA was made. TRBV8-2 is a pseudogene locus. The CDR3 consists of 15 residues. In DNA, the CDR3 is TGTGCCAGGGGCCCTGGTGGGGGGGTCTACAATGAGCAGTTCTTC. Translating gives CARGPGGGVYNEQFF.

This clonotype occurred a few times. The V and J genes are TRBV7-2 and TRBJ2-5; possibly TRBD2 for D (6 bases). The ends were cut back, 7 bases at V and 2 bases at J, with 17 bases in the middle. This CDR3 contains 15 residues. Germline loops: CDR1 SGHTA, CDR2 FQGNSA. This CDR3 is CASTTPAGLQETQYF. CDR3 DNA: TGTGCCAGCACCACGCCGGCGGGACTGCAAGAGACCCAGTACTTC.

This clonotype showed up just a few times. The chain has TRBV7-2 and TRBJ2-1; D perhaps matches TRBD2 (7 bases). CDR1 and CDR2 (germline): SGHTA, FQGNSA. The CDR3 totals 14 residues. V was trimmed by 7 bases and J by 9 bases, leaving 19 bases between them. The CDR3 protein is CASTRGGDYGEQFF. In DNA form, the CDR3 reads TGTGCCAGCACCCGAGGGGGGGATTACGGTGAGCAGTTCTTC.

The genes are TRBV12-3 or TRBV12-4 and TRBJ2-1, with TRBD1 matching over 10 bases. J lost 10 bases, V lost 1 base, and 7 bases had no gene match. This CDR3 is built from 15 residues. The CDR3 loop reads CASSLGGQGYREQFF. The DNA of the CDR3 is TGTGCCAGCAGTTTAGGGGGACAGGGGTACAGGGAGCAGTTCTTC.

V is TRBV24-1 and J is TRBJ1-1; D may be TRBD1 (6 bases). CDR1 and CDR2 from the germline V gene are KGHDR and SFDVKD. V was cut by 8 bases and J by 1 base, with 16 bases left in between. This CDR3 spans 15 amino acids. The DNA of the CDR3 is TGTGCCACCACGGGGGGGGCGCTCGGGAACACTGAAGCTTTCTTT. Residues: CATTGGALGNTEAFF.

The V and J genes are TRBV29-1 and TRBJ2-1, with a tentative D call TRBD2 (5 bases). Trimming took 6 bases from V and 6 from J, leaving 18 bases between them. CDR1 is SQVTM and CDR2 is ANQGSEA in the germline V gene. The CDR3 totals 14 residues. The CDR3 sequence: CSVETGTPTNEQFF. The DNA for the CDR3 is TGCAGCGTGGAAACGGGAACCCCAACCAATGAGCAGTTCTTC.

The chain is built from TRBV6-1 and TRBJ2-7; 8 positions match TRBD1. The germline gives CDR1 MNHNS, CDR2 SASEGT. The CDR3 consists of 15 residues. V gave up 6 bases and J gave up 2 bases; unmatched junction bases: 9. CDR3 region: CASSAYRDRTYEQYF. CDR3 DNA sequence: TGTGCCAGCAGCGCGTATCGGGACAGGACCTACGAGCAGTACTTC.

The chain carries TRBV28 and TRBJ2-7; the match to TRBD1 covers 8 bases. This CDR3 has 14 amino acids. Germline-derived CDR1 and CDR2 are MDHEN and SYDVKM. Trimming removed 3 bases from V and 5 bases from J; junction bases left unmatched: 6. CDR3 residues: CASSFRPGGDEQYF. The CDR3 bases are TGTGCCAGCAGTTTCCGCCCAGGGGGCGACGAGCAGTACTTC.

CDR3 coding DNA: TGTGCCAGCTTTTCGTCCACCGGGGAGCTGTTTTTT. Encoded protein: CASFSSTGELFF. V is TRBV12-3 or TRBV12-4 and J is TRBJ2-2; D gene uncertain. Trimming stripped 8 bases from V and 4 bases from J, with 8 bases between. The CDR3 has 12 residues.

The V call is TRBV29-1, the J call TRBJ2-5; D is perhaps TRBD1 or TRBD2 (5 bases each). V lost 8 bases, J lost 2 bases, and 15 bases lay in between. The CDR3 consists of 13 residues. The germline CDR1 and CDR2 sequences are SQVTM and ANQGSEA. This CDR3 reads CSLSRGSQETQYF. The CDR3 nucleotides read TGCAGCCTCAGTCGGGGCAGTCAAGAGACCCAGTACTTC.

The chain recombines TRBV10-3 with TRBJ1-1, with TRBD1 matching 11 bases. V was clipped by 6 bases and J by 10 bases; unmatched bases: 4. Germline V gene lookup returns CDR1 ENHRY and CDR2 SYGVKD. This CDR3 is 12 amino acids long. The CDR3 sequence: CAIREDRGRAFF. DNA for the CDR3: TGTGCCATCAGAGAGGACAGGGGGCGAGCTTTCTTT.

The rearrangement links TRBV20-1 to TRBJ1-6; TRBD1 matches 9 bases. CDR1 DFQATT and CDR2 SNEGSKA come from the germline V gene (reference sequence). Trimming took 4 bases from V and 5 from J; bases not matched to a gene: 6. The CDR3 totals 15 residues. The CDR3 protein is CSAMTGGYNNSPLHF. The CDR3 coding sequence is TGCAGTGCTATGACAGGGGGATATAATAATTCACCCCTCCACTTT.

This clonotype was observed a handful of times. This sequence joins TRBV10-3 and TRBJ2-7, with TRBD1 matching 8 bases. CDR1 ENHRY and CDR2 SYGVKD come from the germline V gene. The CDR3 is made up of 14 amino acids. V dropped 2 bases and J dropped 2; count of bases not matched to a gene: 2. The CDR3 DNA is TGTGCCATCAGTGAGGCAGGGGGCCCCTACGAGCAGTACTTC. It translates to CAISEAGGPYEQYF.

This clonotype was seen repeatedly, ten times or more. The J gene is TRBJ2-7, the V gene TRBV29-1; D is uncertain. The CDR3 spans 12 residues. Germline CDR1 is SQVTM and CDR2 is ANQGSEA. V was clipped by 6 bases and J by 2 bases, with 11 bases between them. This chain's CDR3 is CSVQTGTYEQYF. The DNA for the CDR3 is TGCAGCGTGCAGACGGGTACCTACGAGCAGTACTTC.

This clonotype was recorded at least ten times. The gene calls are TRBV7-2 and TRBJ1-2, with D possibly being TRBD1 (6 bases). CDR3 length equals 14 residues. Trimming removed 5 bases from V and 4 bases from J, with 14 bases in between. The germline V gene has CDR1 SGHTA and CDR2 FQGNSA. The CDR3 here is CASSARDTLYGYTF. DNA for the CDR3: TGTGCCAGCAGCGCCCGGGACACTCTCTATGGCTACACCTTC.

This chain connects TRBV10-3 to TRBJ2-3; 11 nucleotides align to TRBD2. The V gene end was trimmed by 2 bases and the J gene end by 3 bases; junction bases not matched to a gene: 7. Per the germline V gene, CDR1 is ENHRY and CDR2 is SYGVKD. The CDR3 extends over 17 amino acids. CDR3 coding DNA: TGTGCCATCAGTGAGCCCCTAACTAGCGGGAGTACAGATACGCAGTATTTT. The encoded protein is CAISEPLTSGSTDTQYF.

This clonotype was counted between two and nine times. The V gene is TRBV6-2 or TRBV6-3, the J gene TRBJ2-3; the match to TRBD2 covers 8 bases. Per the germline V gene, CDR1 is MNHEY and CDR2 is SVGEGT. Losses at the gene ends were 4 bases for V and 9 bases for J; bases not matched to a gene: 12. The CDR3 runs 15 residues. The CDR3 nucleotides are TGTGCCAGCAGTTTGCCGGGACTAGGGGCGAGGACGCAGTATTTT. As protein: CASSLPGLGARTQYF.

This clonotype was seen many times. The rearrangement joins TRBV7-2 to TRBJ1-2; TRBD1 is a possible D gene (5 bases). Trimming left V 0 bases short and J 5 bases short, with 16 bases between. This CDR3 spans 16 amino acids. Germline assignment: CDR1 SGHTA and CDR2 FQGNSA. The CDR3 DNA follows: TGTGCCAGCAGCTTAGCCCGGGACTCCCGAAGGTATGGCTACACCTTC. Its protein product is CASSLARDSRRYGYTF.

The chain carries TRBV4-3 and TRBJ2-3; 11 bases are a match to TRBD2. Trimming took 0 bases from V and 1 from J; bases not matched to a gene: 3. CDR3 length: 17 residues. The V gene's germline CDR1 is LGHNA and CDR2 YSLEER. CDR3 sequence reads: CASSQDSLAGGTDTQYF. The CDR3 coding sequence is TGCGCCAGCAGCCAAGATTCACTAGCGGGGGGCACAGATACGCAGTATTTT.

V is TRBV5-1 and J is TRBJ2-1; D possibly corresponds to TRBD1 (6 bases). Germline V gene data show CDR1 as SGHRS and CDR2 as YFSETQ. The CDR3 length is 16 residues. Deletions cut 4 bases from V and 7 bases from J, with 21 bases between. Written as DNA, the CDR3 is TGCGCCAGCAGCCCCCCCGGGACAAGATTCTCAAATGAGCAGTTCTTC. Translating it yields CASSPPGTRFSNEQFF.

The chain employs TRBV5-6 and TRBJ2-1; D uncertain. The CDR3 spans 17 residues. V lost 0 bases and J 1 base, leaving 14 bases between the germline ends. Looked up from germline, CDR1 is SGHDT and CDR2 is YYEEEE. The CDR3 reads CASSLVRTPFSYNEQFF. Written as DNA, the CDR3 is TGTGCCAGCAGCTTGGTGCGGACCCCGTTTTCCTACAATGAGCAGTTCTTC.

The CDR3 coding sequence is TGTGCCAGCAGCTCAGGACAGGGAAAGGACGAGCAGTACTTC. It codes for CASSSGQGKDEQYF. The chain uses TRBV7-6 and TRBJ2-7; 8 nucleotides match TRBD1. Per germline, CDR1 SGHVS and CDR2 FNYEAQ. J was trimmed by 5 bases and V by 4 bases; bases with no gene match: 7. This CDR3 region has 14 residues.

The V and J genes are TRBV10-3 and TRBJ2-7; D not resolved. The length of the CDR3 is 13 residues. Germline-derived CDR1 and CDR2 are ENHRY and SYGVKD. V was clipped by 4 bases and J by 2 bases, with 9 bases between them. The CDR3 bases are TGTGCCATCAGTGGGTTCCAAACCTACGAGCAGTACTTC. Translated, it gives CAISGFQTYEQYF.

As regards this clonotype: This likely comes from a read error, as the CDR3 has no conserved phenylalanine or tryptophan at its end. The chain is built from TRBV9 and TRBJ2-5; D is undetermined. V was trimmed by 1 base and J by 5 bases, leaving 15 bases between them. The CDR3 sequence is 15 residues long. Germline loops: CDR1 SGDLS, CDR2 YYNGEE. The CDR3 DNA is TGTGCCAGCAGCGTAACCGGCAGCTATCCGGAGACCCAGTACTTA. Residues: CASSVTGSYPETQYL.

This clonotype turned up a few times. This chain connects TRBV6-4 to TRBJ1-4; D is uncertain. Per the germline V gene, CDR1 is MRHNA and CDR2 is SNTAGT. This CDR3 is 14 amino acids long. V gave up 6 bases and J gave up 2 bases, with 10 bases separating them. The CDR3 DNA sequence: TGTGCCAGCAGAGACATGTCGACTAATGAAAAACTGTTTTTT. This encodes CASRDMSTNEKLFF.

The chain recombines TRBV6-1 with TRBJ1-4; a possible D gene is TRBD1 (6 bases). CDR1 is MNHNS, CDR2 SASEGT, per germline. V lost 7 bases to trimming and J lost 6 bases, with 15 bases between them. This CDR3 is 14 amino acids long. The CDR3 coding sequence is TGTGCCAGCAACAATAGGGGGAGTGATGAAAAACTGTTTTTT. Translated, it gives CASNNRGSDEKLFF.

This clonotype was picked up many times. The gene calls are TRBV5-1 and TRBJ2-3, with 12 bases matching TRBD2. Trimming took 4 bases from V and 2 from J; bases not matched to a gene: 11. The germline V gene has CDR1 SGHRS and CDR2 YFSETQ. CDR3 length equals 18 residues. The CDR3 region has the DNA TGCGCCAGCAGCCGGGGACTAGCGGGTAGAACAAACACAGATACGCAGTATTTT. Translated, it gives CASSRGLAGRTNTDTQYF.

The chain employs TRBV18 and TRBJ2-1; unclear D gene. Trimming pared 6 bases from V and 0 bases from J, leaving 15 bases between. In germline, CDR1 is KGHSH, CDR2 LQKENI. There are 16 residues in the CDR3. The CDR3 nucleotides read TGTGCCAGCTCTAGCAGCCAGCAGACCTCCTACAATGAGCAGTTCTTC. Translating gives CASSSSQQTSYNEQFF.